This T cell receptor (beta chain) was identified in a study of blood T cell repertoires in COVID-19. Study overall: Sites across the United States, Italy and Spain contributed samples from acute and convalescent COVID-19. From T cells, B-cell-depleted T cells, or PBMCs came the material, which was cDNA or gDNA.

In the authors' workflow: Reference gene primer amplification in the assay estimated nucleated cell counts. Assay used: immunoSEQ multiplex PCR; TCRdb lists only in-frame clones, some missing. V and J calls and clone size come straight from that table; D and trimming were deduced from the DNA. This sample has about 350,000 clones, with roughly 90% found just once. Followed longitudinally, the Seattle patients had been enrolled during active infection. The V segment lost 0 bases and the J segment 4 bases; nucleotides outside the gene matches: 8. The CDR3 runs to 17 residues. CDR1 SGHRS and CDR2 YFSETQ come from the germline V gene.

The sequence derives from a man aged 25-40 years with COVID-19, enrolled during active disease. The sequenced sample was peripheral blood. This chain joins TRBV5-1 and TRBJ1-3, with 9 bases aligning to TRBD1. CDR3 loop: CASSLGPTGGTGNTIYF. As DNA, the CDR3 is TGCGCCAGCAGCTTGGGGCCGACAGGGGGTACGGGAAACACCATATATTTT.